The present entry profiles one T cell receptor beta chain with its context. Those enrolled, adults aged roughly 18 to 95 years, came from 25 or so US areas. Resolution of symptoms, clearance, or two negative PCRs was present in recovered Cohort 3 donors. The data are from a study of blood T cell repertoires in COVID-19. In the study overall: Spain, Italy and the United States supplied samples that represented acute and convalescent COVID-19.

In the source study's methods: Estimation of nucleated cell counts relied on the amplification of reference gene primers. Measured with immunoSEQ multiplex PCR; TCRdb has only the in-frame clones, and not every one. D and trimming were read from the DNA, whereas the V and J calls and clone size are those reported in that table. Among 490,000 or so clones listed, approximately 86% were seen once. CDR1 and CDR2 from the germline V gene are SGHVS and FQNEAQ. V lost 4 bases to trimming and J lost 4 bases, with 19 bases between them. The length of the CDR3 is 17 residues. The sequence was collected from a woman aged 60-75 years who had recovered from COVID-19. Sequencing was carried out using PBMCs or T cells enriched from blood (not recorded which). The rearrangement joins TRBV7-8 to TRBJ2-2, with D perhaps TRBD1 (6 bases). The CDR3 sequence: CASSSFGQGLVTGELFF. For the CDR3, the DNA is TGTGCCAGCAGCTCTTTTGGGCAGGGGCTTGTCACCGGGGAGCTGTTTTTT.